This entry features one T cell receptor (beta chain) sequence. The target antigen is unknown. These data belong to a study of cytomegalovirus exposure and HLA in healthy donors. Deletions cut 9 bases from V and 7 bases from J, with 22 bases between. The CDR3 spans 14 residues. Germline loops: CDR1 SGDLS, CDR2 YYNGEE. PCR used 60 Vbeta primers and 13 Jbeta primers. Sequenced by immunoSEQ multiplex PCR; TCRdb stores in-frame clones only, minus some. Of some 150,000 clones listed, about 83% were seen once; the top ten hold around 0.85%. Regarding the study as a whole: Certain sequence variants were highly shared and formed a cluster, and this cluster was likely a sequencing artifact. Most TCR sequences proved rare, with some public TCRs found in many donors. Equally common other TCR beta chains were less clonally expanded than HLA-associated ones, a later analysis found.

The sequenced sample consisted of PBMCs. The clonotype originates from a woman younger than 45 in good health and CMV-seronegative. This rearrangement joins TRBV9 to TRBJ1-2, with D possibly matching TRBD1 (6 bases). The CDR3 nucleotides read TGTGCCACCGGAGACGGGGGGGGGCCGGGTGGCTACACCTTC. Translating it yields CATGDGGGPGGYTF.